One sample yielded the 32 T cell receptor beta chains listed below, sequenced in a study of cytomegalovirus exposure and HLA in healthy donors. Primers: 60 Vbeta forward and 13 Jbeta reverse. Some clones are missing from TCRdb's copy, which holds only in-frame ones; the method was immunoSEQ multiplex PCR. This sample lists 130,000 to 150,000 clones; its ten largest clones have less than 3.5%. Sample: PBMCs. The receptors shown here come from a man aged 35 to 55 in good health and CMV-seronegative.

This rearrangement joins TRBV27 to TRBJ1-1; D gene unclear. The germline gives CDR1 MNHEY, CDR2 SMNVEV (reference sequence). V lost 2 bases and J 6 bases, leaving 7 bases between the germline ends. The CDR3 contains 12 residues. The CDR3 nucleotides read TGTGCCAGCAGTTTAAGAGGGTCTGAAGCTTTCTTT. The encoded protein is CASSLRGSEAFF.

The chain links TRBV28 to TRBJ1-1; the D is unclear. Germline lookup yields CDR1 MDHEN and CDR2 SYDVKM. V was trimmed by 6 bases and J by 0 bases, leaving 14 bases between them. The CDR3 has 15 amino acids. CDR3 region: CASSLDSSMNTEAFF. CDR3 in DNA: TGTGCCAGCAGCCTCGACTCCAGTATGAACACTGAAGCTTTCTTT.

The CDR3 DNA reads as TGTGCCAGCTCACCAGAGACAGACTATGGCTACACCTTC. It is translated as CASSPETDYGYTF. The chain links TRBV18 to TRBJ1-2, with D possibly being TRBD1 (5 bases). The ends were cut back, 2 bases at V and 3 bases at J, with 7 bases in the middle. The CDR3 covers 13 residues. The germline V gene encodes CDR1 KGHSH and CDR2 LQKENI.

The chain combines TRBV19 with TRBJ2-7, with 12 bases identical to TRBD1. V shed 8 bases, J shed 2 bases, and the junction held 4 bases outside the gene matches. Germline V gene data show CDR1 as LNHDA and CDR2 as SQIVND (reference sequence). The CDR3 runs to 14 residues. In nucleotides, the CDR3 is TGTGCCAGTTCGCGGGACAGGGGGCCCTACGAGCAGTACTTC. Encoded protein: CASSRDRGPYEQYF.

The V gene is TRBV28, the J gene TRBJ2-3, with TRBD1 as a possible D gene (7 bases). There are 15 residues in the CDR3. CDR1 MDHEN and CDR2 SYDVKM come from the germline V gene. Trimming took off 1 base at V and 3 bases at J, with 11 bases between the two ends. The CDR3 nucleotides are TGTGCCAGCAGTTTATTGGCAGGGGGGACAGATACGCAGTATTTT. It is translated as CASSLLAGGTDTQYF.

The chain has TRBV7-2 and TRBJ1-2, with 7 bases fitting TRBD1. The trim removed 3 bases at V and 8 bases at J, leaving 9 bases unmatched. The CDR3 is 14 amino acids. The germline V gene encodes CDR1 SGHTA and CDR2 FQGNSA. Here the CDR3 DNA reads TGTGCCAGCAGCTTCCAAGGGGGCGCGGGGGGCTACACCTTC. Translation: CASSFQGGAGGYTF.

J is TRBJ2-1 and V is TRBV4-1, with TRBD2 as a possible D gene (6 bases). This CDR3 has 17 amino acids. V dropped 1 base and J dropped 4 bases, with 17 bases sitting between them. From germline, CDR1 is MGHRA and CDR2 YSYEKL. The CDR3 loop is CASSQGAQAGHYNEQFF. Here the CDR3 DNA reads TGCGCCAGCAGCCAAGGAGCTCAAGCGGGCCATTACAATGAGCAGTTCTTC.

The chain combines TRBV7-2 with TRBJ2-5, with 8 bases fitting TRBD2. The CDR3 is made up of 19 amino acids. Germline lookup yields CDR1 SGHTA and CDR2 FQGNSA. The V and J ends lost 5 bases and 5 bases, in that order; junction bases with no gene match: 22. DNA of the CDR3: TGTGCCAGCAGCCCCGGGGAGGCAAGCGGGAGCTACTTAGGGGAGACCCAGTACTTC. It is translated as CASSPGEASGSYLGETQYF.

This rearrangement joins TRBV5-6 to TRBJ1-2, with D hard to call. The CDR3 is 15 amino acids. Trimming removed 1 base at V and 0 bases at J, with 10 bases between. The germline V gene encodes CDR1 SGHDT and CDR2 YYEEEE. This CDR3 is CASSLWWQANYGYTF. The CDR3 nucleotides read TGTGCCAGCAGCTTGTGGTGGCAAGCTAACTATGGCTACACCTTC.

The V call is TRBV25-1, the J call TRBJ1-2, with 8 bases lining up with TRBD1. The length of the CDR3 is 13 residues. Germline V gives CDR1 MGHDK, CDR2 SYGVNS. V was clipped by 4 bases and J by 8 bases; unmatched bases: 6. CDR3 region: CASSGDRRGGYTF. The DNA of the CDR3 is TGTGCCAGCAGTGGGGACAGGAGAGGCGGCTACACCTTC.

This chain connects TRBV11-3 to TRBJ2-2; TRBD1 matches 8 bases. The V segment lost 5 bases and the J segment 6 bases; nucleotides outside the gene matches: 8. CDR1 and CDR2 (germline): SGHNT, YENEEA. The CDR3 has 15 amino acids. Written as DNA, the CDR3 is TGTGCCAGCAGCCAGACAGGGGTATCCGCCGGGGAGCTGTTTTTT. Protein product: CASSQTGVSAGELFF.

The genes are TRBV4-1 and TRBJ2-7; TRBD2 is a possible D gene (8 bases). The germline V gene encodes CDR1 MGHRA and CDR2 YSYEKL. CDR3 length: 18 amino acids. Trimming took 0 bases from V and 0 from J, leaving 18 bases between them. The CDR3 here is CASSQDRPRGDSSYEQYF. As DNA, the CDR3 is TGCGCCAGCAGCCAAGACCGCCCGCGGGGGGACAGCTCCTACGAGCAGTACTTC.

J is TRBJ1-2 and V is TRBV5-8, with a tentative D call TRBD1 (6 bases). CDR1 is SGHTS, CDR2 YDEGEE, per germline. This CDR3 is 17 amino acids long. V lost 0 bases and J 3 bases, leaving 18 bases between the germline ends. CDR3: CASSLEGHPIMDYGYTF. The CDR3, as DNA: TGTGCCAGCAGCTTGGAGGGACACCCTATAATGGACTATGGCTACACCTTC.

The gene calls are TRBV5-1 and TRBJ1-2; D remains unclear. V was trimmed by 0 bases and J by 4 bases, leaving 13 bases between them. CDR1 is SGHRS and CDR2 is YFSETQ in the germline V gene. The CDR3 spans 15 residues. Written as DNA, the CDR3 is TGCGCCAGCAGCTTGGACGTTGAGGCCGGCTATGGCTACACCTTC. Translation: CASSLDVEAGYGYTF.

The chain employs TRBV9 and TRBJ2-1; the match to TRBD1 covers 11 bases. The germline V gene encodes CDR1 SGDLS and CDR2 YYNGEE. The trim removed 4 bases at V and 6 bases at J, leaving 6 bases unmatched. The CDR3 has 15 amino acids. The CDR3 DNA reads TGTGCCAGCAGCATACGGACAGGGGGCTTCAATGAGCAGTTCTTC. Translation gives CASSIRTGGFNEQFF.

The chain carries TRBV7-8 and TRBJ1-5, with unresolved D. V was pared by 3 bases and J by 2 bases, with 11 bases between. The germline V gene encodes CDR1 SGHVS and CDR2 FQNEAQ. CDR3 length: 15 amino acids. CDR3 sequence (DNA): TGTGCCAGCAGCTTTCGAGGCAGTGGCAATCAGCCCCAGCATTTT. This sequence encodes CASSFRGSGNQPQHF.

In DNA, the CDR3 is TGTGCCAGTAGTATCGGGACAGGGAATGAAAAACTGTTTTTT. This gives the protein CASSIGTGNEKLFF. The J gene is TRBJ1-4, the V gene TRBV19; TRBD1 matches 9 bases. Germline CDR1 is LNHDA and CDR2 is SQIVND (reference sequence). This CDR3 comprises 14 residues. J was trimmed by 5 bases and V by 3 bases; bases with no gene match: 1.

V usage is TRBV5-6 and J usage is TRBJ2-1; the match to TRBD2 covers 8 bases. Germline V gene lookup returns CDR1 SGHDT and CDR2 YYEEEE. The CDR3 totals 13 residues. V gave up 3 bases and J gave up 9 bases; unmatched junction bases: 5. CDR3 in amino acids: CASSWTSSSEQFF. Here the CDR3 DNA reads TGTGCCAGCAGCTGGACTAGCTCCTCTGAGCAGTTCTTC.

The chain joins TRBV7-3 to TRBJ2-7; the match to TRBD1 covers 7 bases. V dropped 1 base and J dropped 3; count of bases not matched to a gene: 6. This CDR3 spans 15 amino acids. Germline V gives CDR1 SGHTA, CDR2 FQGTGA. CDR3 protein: CASSLKTGENYEQYF. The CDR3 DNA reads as TGTGCCAGCAGCTTAAAAACAGGGGAGAACTACGAGCAGTACTTC.

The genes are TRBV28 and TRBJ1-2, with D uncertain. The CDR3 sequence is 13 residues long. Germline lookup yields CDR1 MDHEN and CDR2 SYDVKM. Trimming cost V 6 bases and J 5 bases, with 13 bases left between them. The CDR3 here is CASSITRFYGYTF. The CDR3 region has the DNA TGTGCCAGCAGCATAACTAGGTTTTATGGCTACACCTTC.

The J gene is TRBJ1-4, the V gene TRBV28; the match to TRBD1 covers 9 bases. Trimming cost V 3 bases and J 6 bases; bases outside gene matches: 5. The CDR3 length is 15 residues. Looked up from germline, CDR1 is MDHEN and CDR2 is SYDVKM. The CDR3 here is CASSFLWDRDEKLFF. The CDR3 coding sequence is TGTGCCAGCAGTTTTTTATGGGACAGGGATGAAAAACTGTTTTTT.

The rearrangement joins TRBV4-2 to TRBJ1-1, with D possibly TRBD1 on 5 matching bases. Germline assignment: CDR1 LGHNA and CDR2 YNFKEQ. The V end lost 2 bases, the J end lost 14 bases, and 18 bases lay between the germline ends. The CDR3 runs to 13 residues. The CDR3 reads CASSQPEGREPFF. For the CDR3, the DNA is TGTGCCAGCAGCCAACCCGAGGGGAGGGAACCGTTCTTT.

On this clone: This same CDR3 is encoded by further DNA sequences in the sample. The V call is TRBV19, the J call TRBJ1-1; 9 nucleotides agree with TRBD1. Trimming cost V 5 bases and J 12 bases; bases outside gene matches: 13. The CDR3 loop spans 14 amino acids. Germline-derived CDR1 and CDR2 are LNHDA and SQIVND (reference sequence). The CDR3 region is CASSPPLGTGRSFF. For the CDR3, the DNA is TGTGCCAGTAGTCCCCCTCTCGGGACAGGGAGGTCTTTCTTT.

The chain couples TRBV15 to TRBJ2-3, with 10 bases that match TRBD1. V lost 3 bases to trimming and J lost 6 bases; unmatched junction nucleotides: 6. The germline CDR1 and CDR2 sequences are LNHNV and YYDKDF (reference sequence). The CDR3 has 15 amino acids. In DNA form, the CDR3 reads TGTGCCACCAGCAGGGAGGACAGGGGGGCCGATACGCAGTATTTT. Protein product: CATSREDRGADTQYF.

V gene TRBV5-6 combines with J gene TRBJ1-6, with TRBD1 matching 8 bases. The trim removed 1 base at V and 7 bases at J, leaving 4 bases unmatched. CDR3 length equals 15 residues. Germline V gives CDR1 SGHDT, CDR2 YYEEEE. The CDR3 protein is CASSLLSGGNSPLHF. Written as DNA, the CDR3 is TGTGCCAGCAGCTTGTTATCAGGGGGCAATTCACCCCTCCACTTT.

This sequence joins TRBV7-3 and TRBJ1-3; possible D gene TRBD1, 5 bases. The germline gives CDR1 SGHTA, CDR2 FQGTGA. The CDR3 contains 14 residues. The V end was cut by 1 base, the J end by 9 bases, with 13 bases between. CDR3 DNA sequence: TGTGCCAGCAGCTTAAACCCAGCAGGGTCCACCATATATTTT. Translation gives CASSLNPAGSTIYF.

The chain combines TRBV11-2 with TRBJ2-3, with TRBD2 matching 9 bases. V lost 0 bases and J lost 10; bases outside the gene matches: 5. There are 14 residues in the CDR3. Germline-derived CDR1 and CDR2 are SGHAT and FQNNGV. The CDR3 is CASSLDPSGDAQYF. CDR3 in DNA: TGTGCCAGCAGCTTAGATCCTAGCGGGGATGCGCAGTATTTT.

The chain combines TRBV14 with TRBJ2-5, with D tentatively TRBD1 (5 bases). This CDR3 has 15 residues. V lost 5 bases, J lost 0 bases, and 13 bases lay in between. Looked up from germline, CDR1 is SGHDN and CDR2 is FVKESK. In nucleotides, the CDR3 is TGTGCCAGCAGCTTTCAGACAGAGTACCAAGAGACCCAGTACTTC. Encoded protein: CASSFQTEYQETQYF. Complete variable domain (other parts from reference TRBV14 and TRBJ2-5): EAGVTQFPSHSVIEKGQTVTLRCDPISGHDNLYWYRRVMGKEIKFLLHFVKESKQDESGMPNNRFLAERTGGTYSTLKVQPAELEDSGVYFCASSFQTEYQETQYFGPGTRLLVL.

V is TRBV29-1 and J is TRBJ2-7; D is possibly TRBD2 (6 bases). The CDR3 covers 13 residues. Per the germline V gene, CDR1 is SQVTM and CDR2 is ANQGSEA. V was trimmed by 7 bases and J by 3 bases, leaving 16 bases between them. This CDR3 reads CSARDGGGYEQYF. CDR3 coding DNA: TGCAGCGCCAGGGACGGGGGAGGCTACGAGCAGTACTTC.

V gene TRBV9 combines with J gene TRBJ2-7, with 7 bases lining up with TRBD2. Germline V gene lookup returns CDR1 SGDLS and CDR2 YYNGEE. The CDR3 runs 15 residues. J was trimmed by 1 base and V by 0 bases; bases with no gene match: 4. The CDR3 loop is CASSVGSGASYEQYF. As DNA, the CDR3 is TGTGCCAGCAGCGTAGGAAGCGGGGCATCCTACGAGCAGTACTTC.

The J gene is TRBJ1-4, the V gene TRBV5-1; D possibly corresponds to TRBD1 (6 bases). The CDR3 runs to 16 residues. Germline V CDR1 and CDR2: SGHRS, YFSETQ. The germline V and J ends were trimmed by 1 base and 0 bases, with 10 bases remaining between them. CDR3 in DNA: TGCGCCAGCAGCTTGACAGGGACCTCAACTAATGAAAAACTGTTTTTT. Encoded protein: CASSLTGTSTNEKLFF.

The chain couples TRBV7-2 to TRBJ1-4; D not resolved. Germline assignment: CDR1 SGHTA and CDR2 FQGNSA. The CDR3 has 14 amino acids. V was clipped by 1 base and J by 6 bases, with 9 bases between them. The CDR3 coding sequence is TGTGCCAGCAGCTTAGTCGGGTTTGATGAAAAACTGTTTTTT. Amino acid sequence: CASSLVGFDEKLFF.